The next 23 T cell receptor beta chains were all read from a single sample in a study of blood T cells in healthy people across ages (dated by TCRdb to the mid-2010s). Libraries were built with 5' RACE. TCRdb names Illumina HiSeq 2500 as the instrument used. The second PCR ran for roughly 7 to 12 cycles and used a J-beta primer mix along with a sample-barcoded 5' primer. The public reads were run again by TCRdb, first through fastp at Q25 and then through MiXCR, and only productive beta chains were kept. One record per CDR3 amino acid sequence lists the most common genes and DNA. The sample table records roughly 1 million distinct CDR3 sequences; approximately 26% of these occur just once. Approximately 0.7% of the sample is in the top ten clones. These data were likewise used in another study, on T cells of mothers and their children.

The sample was blood. The receptors shown here come from a girl aged 2 to 10 in good health.

The V gene is TRBV20-1, the J gene TRBJ1-2; maybe TRBD1 (6 bases). Deletions cut 1 base from V and 6 bases from J, with 24 bases between. CDR3 length: 17 amino acids. Germline CDR1 DFQATT, CDR2 SNEGSKA (reference sequence). The CDR3 DNA follows: TGCAGTGCTAGAGGGGCCACAGGGTCCCTCGGTATAGATGGCTACACCTTC. Encoded protein: CSARGATGSLGIDGYTF.

This clonotype was observed a handful of times. The gene calls are TRBV27 and TRBJ2-5; D perhaps matches TRBD1 (6 bases). The germline V and J ends were trimmed by 4 bases and 4 bases, with 13 bases remaining between them. The CDR3 is 14 residues long. The germline gives CDR1 MNHEY, CDR2 SMNVEV (reference sequence). Here the CDR3 reads CASSYTGLGETQYF. The CDR3 DNA sequence: TGTGCCAGCAGTTATACAGGGTTGGGAGAGACCCAGTACTTC.

This clonotype was counted only a few times. This chain joins TRBV11-3 and TRBJ1-5; D call uncertain. Germline V lookup: CDR1 SGHNT, CDR2 YENEEA. V lost 0 bases and J 10 bases, leaving 10 bases between the germline ends. This CDR3 has 13 amino acids. The DNA of the CDR3 is TGTGCCAGCAGCTTAGATTACGGAGGACCCCAGCATTTT. Encoded protein: CASSLDYGGPQHF.

This chain joins TRBV4-2 and TRBJ2-5; TRBD2 aligns across 14 bases. The CDR3 runs to 17 residues. The junction had 8 bases not matched to a gene; V was cut back by 3 bases and J by 5 bases. CDR1 LGHNA and CDR2 YNFKEQ come from the germline V gene. CDR3 protein: CASSQGTSGGRRETQYF. As DNA, the CDR3 is TGTGCCAGCAGCCAGGGGACTAGCGGGGGCCGACGGGAGACCCAGTACTTC.

This clonotype was counted only a few times. The chain has TRBV5-1 and TRBJ2-7; TRBD2 agrees at 7 bases. The CDR3 has 15 residues. V shed 5 bases and J 0 bases; nucleotides not matched to a gene: 8. Germline V gene data show CDR1 as SGHRS and CDR2 as YFSETQ. The CDR3 bases are TGCGCCAGCAGTTTGATGGGGGGGGGCTCCTACGAGCAGTACTTC. Residues: CASSLMGGGSYEQYF.

V usage is TRBV2 and J usage is TRBJ2-7; D is possibly TRBD2 (6 bases). Deletions cut 0 bases from V and 1 base from J, with 13 bases between. The CDR3 is 16 amino acids. Germline V gene sequence: CDR1 SNHLY, CDR2 FYNNEI. CDR3 nucleotide sequence: TGTGCCAGCAGTGAAGCAGCTACTGCGGGATCCTACGAGCAGTACTTC. Translated, it gives CASSEAATAGSYEQYF.

The CDR3: CASSHLSFGSTDTQYF. CDR3 nucleotide sequence: TGCGCCAGCAGCCATCTCTCCTTTGGGAGCACAGATACGCAGTATTTT. The chain recombines TRBV4-3 with TRBJ2-3; no clear D gene. Germline V gene data show CDR1 as LGHNA and CDR2 as YSLEER. V lost 3 bases and J lost 0, with 13 bases in between. The CDR3 covers 16 residues.

This clonotype turned up a few times. The chain joins TRBV25-1 to TRBJ2-1; 9 bases match TRBD2. CDR1 is MGHDK and CDR2 is SYGVNS in the germline V gene. V trimming: 4 bases; J trimming: 5 bases; junction bases outside the gene matches: 21. This CDR3 has 20 amino acids. The CDR3 reads CASSVKGGWLAGFSNNEQFF. The CDR3 DNA sequence: TGTGCCAGCAGTGTGAAAGGGGGTTGGCTAGCGGGATTCTCTAACAATGAGCAGTTCTTC.

V gene TRBV20-1 combines with J gene TRBJ2-3; 7 nucleotides match TRBD2. Germline trimming cut 2 bases from V and 1 base from J; bases unmatched to any gene: 12. This CDR3 is built from 17 residues. CDR1 and CDR2 (germline): DFQATT, SNEGSKA (reference sequence). This CDR3 is CSARLAEPVWGTDTQYF. CDR3 sequence (DNA): TGCAGTGCTAGACTAGCGGAACCGGTCTGGGGCACAGATACGCAGTATTTT.

To note about this clonotype: At one of its ends the junction is not consistent with the germline gene, which may arise from a read error. The chain joins TRBV29-1 to TRBJ2-3; tentative D call: TRBD1 (5 bases). The CDR3 runs 13 residues. Looked up from germline, CDR1 is SQVTM and CDR2 is ANQGSEA. The CDR3 is CSVGSTFTGTQYF. Here the CDR3 DNA reads TGCAGCGTTGGGAGCACTTTCACAGGTACGCAGTATTTT.

This clonotype was seen a handful of times. V usage is TRBV28 and J usage is TRBJ2-3; the D is unclear. The CDR3 totals 13 residues. V shed 6 bases and J shed 2 bases, with 9 bases lying between them. Germline lookup yields CDR1 MDHEN and CDR2 SYDVKM. CDR3 residues: CASSRDATDTQYF. In DNA form, the CDR3 reads TGTGCCAGCAGCCGCGACGCCACAGATACGCAGTATTTT.

The J gene is TRBJ1-2, the V gene TRBV29-1; possible D gene TRBD1, 5 bases. Germline CDR1 is SQVTM and CDR2 is ANQGSEA. Trimming shortened V by 4 bases and J by 8 bases, and 20 bases separated the two germline ends. CDR3 length equals 14 residues. CDR3: CSVVGAVRTKGYTF. CDR3 nucleotides: TGCAGCGTTGTCGGGGCGGTGAGGACGAAAGGCTACACCTTC.

This clonotype was counted only a few times. The V call is TRBV7-6, the J call TRBJ2-5, with D possibly TRBD1 on 6 matching bases. The J call may be in error: the DNA end matches TRBJ2-7 better. The V gene's germline CDR1 is SGHVS and CDR2 FNYEAQ. The CDR3 loop spans 17 amino acids. The CDR3 loop is CASSLSPLRDTSYEQYF. The CDR3 DNA sequence: TGTGCCAGCAGCTTATCCCCCCTCCGGGACACCAGCTACGAGCAGTACTTC.

CDR3 residues: CASSVRAGDEQYF. The CDR3 DNA follows: TGTGCCAGCAGCGTCAGGGCGGGGGACGAGCAGTACTTC. The J gene is TRBJ2-7, the V gene TRBV7-2; 7 bases align to TRBD2. Germline CDR1 reads SGHTA; CDR2 reads FQGNSA. J gave up 5 bases and V 5 bases, and 6 bases lay outside the gene matches. This CDR3 has 13 amino acids.

This chain connects TRBV15 to TRBJ2-6; D gene unclear. The CDR3 totals 14 residues. CDR1 is LNHNV and CDR2 is YYDKDF in the germline V gene (reference sequence). With 7 bases removed from V and 0 bases from J, the gap between germline ends came to 7 bases. The CDR3 region is CATTNYSGANVLTF. CDR3 sequence (DNA): TGTGCCACCACCAACTACTCTGGGGCCAACGTCCTGACTTTC.

This clonotype has only a few counts. The chain recombines TRBV2 with TRBJ2-5; D is perhaps TRBD2 (6 bases). The CDR3 loop spans 14 amino acids. Germline V gene sequence: CDR1 SNHLY, CDR2 FYNNEI. The V end was cut by 5 bases, the J end by 6 bases, with 16 bases between. CDR3 in DNA: TGTGCCAGCAGTTCGGAGACGGGGAGGAAGACCCAGTACTTC. Protein sequence: CASSSETGRKTQYF.

The rearrangement joins TRBV24-1 to TRBJ2-1; 7 bases match TRBD1. The germline CDR1 and CDR2 sequences are KGHDR and SFDVKD. Trimming removed 4 bases from V and 8 bases from J; junction bases left unmatched: 7. This CDR3 has 14 residues. The CDR3 sequence is CATSDWNRGDEQFF. CDR3 coding DNA: TGTGCCACCAGTGACTGGAACAGGGGCGATGAGCAGTTCTTC.

This clonotype has just a few counts. The chain joins TRBV25-1 to TRBJ2-1; unclear D gene. This CDR3 has 15 residues. From germline, CDR1 is MGHDK and CDR2 SYGVNS. The ends were cut back, 1 base at V and 0 bases at J, with 7 bases in the middle. In nucleotides, the CDR3 is TGTGCCAGCAGTGAATGGGCGGACTCCTACAATGAGCAGTTCTTC. Encoded protein: CASSEWADSYNEQFF.

This clonotype turned up a few times. The chain uses TRBV7-3 and TRBJ1-1; the D gene is possibly TRBD1 (5 bases). CDR3 length: 15 amino acids. The V and J ends lost 0 bases and 6 bases respectively, with 14 bases between them. CDR1 and CDR2 (germline): SGHTA, FQGTGA. The CDR3 DNA sequence: TGTGCCAGCAGCTTAACTACAGGTGGACTTTCTGAAGCTTTCTTT. Protein: CASSLTTGGLSEAFF.

This clonotype occurred a few times. The genes are TRBV29-1 and TRBJ2-7; D ambiguous. The CDR3 runs to 12 residues. Between the trimmed V and J ends, which lost 7 bases and 5 bases, there was a span of 15 bases. The germline gives CDR1 SQVTM, CDR2 ANQGSEA. The CDR3 reads CSGKHSADEQYF. The CDR3 DNA reads TGCAGCGGCAAACACAGCGCGGACGAGCAGTACTTC.

This sequence joins TRBV27 and TRBJ1-2; 7 bases are a match to TRBD1. Germline CDR1 MNHEY, CDR2 SMNVEV (reference sequence). The CDR3 has 13 amino acids. The J segment lost 4 bases and the V segment lost 6 bases, leaving 5 bases of the junction unmatched. CDR3 sequence: CASSNGQVYGYTF. CDR3 in DNA: TGTGCCAGCAGCAACGGACAGGTCTATGGCTACACCTTC.

The chain is built from TRBV4-3 and TRBJ2-5, with D maybe TRBD2 (5 bases). V lost 0 bases and J 11 bases, leaving 25 bases between the germline ends. Looked up from germline, CDR1 is LGHNA and CDR2 is YSLEER. The CDR3 spans 17 residues. For the CDR3, the DNA is TGCGCCAGCAGCCAAGAGGTCGTGGTTACGGCCTCTAGGGAGCAGTACTTC. Translated: CASSQEVVVTASREQYF.

V and J are TRBV7-2 and TRBJ2-3, with 9 positions matching TRBD2. The V gene end was trimmed by 3 bases and the J gene end by 4 bases; junction bases not matched to a gene: 5. The CDR3 runs to 15 residues. Per germline, CDR1 SGHTA and CDR2 FQGNSA. CDR3 nucleotides: TGTGCCAGCAGCTTTGTAGCGGGGGATTCAGATACGCAGTATTTT. It encodes CASSFVAGDSDTQYF.